This is a list of T cell receptor beta chains from one sample in a study of cytotoxic CD8 clonotypes in ibrutinib-treated CLL. TCRdb's copy holds only in-frame clones and misses some; the assay was immunoSEQ multiplex PCR. The sample records around 250,000 clones, 70% being singletons. Sample: PBMCs, taken after 24 months of ibrutinib treatment. The receptors derive from a human donor with chronic lymphocytic leukemia. The CDR3 runs from the conserved cysteine through the conserved F or W. Fields, in order: CDR3 protein, CDR3 DNA, clone size, D gene, J gene, V gene. A D gene is named only where the DNA matches it firmly. Clone size, where shown, is once, few, many, or a class for clones that have expanded.

CDR3: CASRVGEGNTEAFF
DNA: TGTGCCAGCAGGGTCGGCGAAGGGAACACTGAAGCTTTCTTT
size: .
D: .
J: TRBJ1-1
V: TRBV2

CDR3: CASSYSGEGTYEQYF
DNA: TGTGCCAGCAGTTACTCAGGGGAGGGGACCTACGAGCAGTACTTC
size: .
D: TRBD2
J: TRBJ2-7
V: TRBV6-5

CDR3: CSVPQLGTDTQYF
DNA: TGCAGCGTCCCACAGTTAGGCACAGATACGCAGTATTTT
size: .
D: .
J: TRBJ2-3
V: TRBV29-1

CDR3: CASSGQVEQYF
DNA: TGTGCCAGCAGTGGGCAGGTAGAGCAGTACTTC
size: .
D: .
J: TRBJ2-7
V: TRBV25-1

CDR3: CASSRLADTQYF
DNA: TGTGCCAGCAGCAGACTAGCGGATACGCAGTATTTT
size: .
D: TRBD2
J: TRBJ2-3
V: TRBV7-8

CDR3: CASSATEEQYF
DNA: TGTGCCAGCAGCGCGACAGAAGAGCAGTACTTC
size: .
D: .
J: TRBJ2-7
V: TRBV16

CDR3: CASTVGLDEQFF
DNA: TGTGCCAGCACCGTGGGACTGGATGAGCAGTTCTTC
size: .
D: .
J: TRBJ2-1
V: TRBV6-6

CDR3: CASSGQGSGNTIYF
DNA: TGTGCCAGCAGTGGTCAGGGATCTGGAAACACCATATATTTT
size: .
D: .
J: TRBJ1-3
V: TRBV2

CDR3: CASSPYRPSGSADTQYF
DNA: TGCGCCAGCAGCCCCTACCGACCTAGCGGGAGCGCAGATACGCAGTATTTT
size: .
D: TRBD2
J: TRBJ2-3
V: TRBV5-1

CDR3: CASSIPQGSGNTIYF
DNA: TGTGCCAGTAGTATCCCACAGGGCTCTGGAAACACCATATATTTT
size: .
D: .
J: TRBJ1-3
V: TRBV19

CDR3: CASSEPGTGDEKLFF
DNA: TGTGCCAGCAGCGAACCCGGGACAGGGGACGAAAAACTGTTTTTT
size: .
D: TRBD1
J: TRBJ1-4
V: TRBV9

CDR3: CASSLPGLPPPEQYF
DNA: TGTGCCAGCAGTTTACCGGGACTACCCCCGCCCGAGCAGTACTTC
size: .
D: TRBD2
J: TRBJ2-7
V: TRBV2

CDR3: CATSLPGLSPGNEQFF
DNA: TGTGCCACCAGTTTACCGGGACTAAGCCCGGGCAATGAGCAGTTCTTC
size: few
D: TRBD2
J: TRBJ2-1
V: TRBV15

CDR3: CASSLYGQADQPQHF
DNA: TGTGCCAGCAGTTTATACGGACAGGCGGATCAGCCCCAGCATTTT
size: .
D: TRBD1
J: TRBJ1-5
V: TRBV28

CDR3: CSADRAEQYF
DNA: TGCAGTGCAGACAGGGCCGAGCAGTACTTC
size: many
D: TRBD1
J: TRBJ2-7
V: TRBV20-1

CDR3: CASSRDSYLNTGELFF
DNA: TGTGCCAGCAGTCGGGACAGTTACTTGAACACCGGGGAGCTGTTTTTT
size: .
D: TRBD1
J: TRBJ2-2
V: TRBV28

CDR3: CAEMGGGETQYF
DNA: TGTGCAGAAATGGGGGGCGGGGAGACCCAGTACTTC
size: .
D: .
J: TRBJ2-5
V: TRBV27

CDR3: CASSAVLTSYEQYF
DNA: TGCGCCAGCAGCGCCGTCCTTACGTCCTACGAGCAGTACTTC
size: .
D: .
J: TRBJ2-7
V: TRBV5-1

CDR3: CASSPGTESYNEQFF
DNA: TGTGCCAGCAGCCCAGGGACAGAATCCTACAATGAGCAGTTCTTC
size: few
D: TRBD1
J: TRBJ2-1
V: TRBV7-6

CDR3: CAWSVRTSGNTDTQYF
DNA: TGTGCCTGGAGTGTAAGGACTAGCGGAAACACAGATACGCAGTATTTT
size: once
D: TRBD2
J: TRBJ2-3
V: TRBV30

CDR3: CASSPPLARSTDTQYF
DNA: TGTGCCAGCAGCCCCCCGCTAGCCCGTAGCACAGATACGCAGTATTTT
size: .
D: .
J: TRBJ2-3
V: TRBV5-4

CDR3: CASSPTRTSGSTDTQYF
DNA: TGTGCCAGCAGCCCTACCCGGACTAGCGGGAGCACAGATACGCAGTATTTT
size: once
D: TRBD2
J: TRBJ2-3
V: TRBV7-8

CDR3: CSVDVSYEQYF
DNA: TGCAGCGTTGACGTCTCCTACGAGCAGTACTTC
size: few
D: .
J: TRBJ2-7
V: TRBV29-1

CDR3: CASRLQPVYTEAFF
DNA: TGTGCCAGCAGGCTGCAACCGGTTTACACTGAAGCTTTCTTT
size: .
D: .
J: TRBJ1-1
V: TRBV27

CDR3: CASRPTNRGYTF
DNA: TGTGCCAGCAGGCCTACGAACCGTGGCTACACCTTC
size: .
D: .
J: TRBJ1-2
V: TRBV28

CDR3: CASSNGDSYEQYF
DNA: TGCGCCAGCAGCAACGGGGACTCCTACGAGCAGTACTTC
size: .
D: .
J: TRBJ2-7
V: TRBV5-1

CDR3: CASRETGTGANVLTF
DNA: TGTGCCAGCAGAGAGACAGGGACTGGGGCCAACGTCCTGACTTTC
size: .
D: TRBD1
J: TRBJ2-6
V: TRBV27

CDR3: CASSLGRNNEQFF
DNA: TGTGCCAGCAGTTTGGGGCGGAACAATGAGCAGTTCTTC
size: .
D: .
J: TRBJ2-1
V: TRBV28

CDR3: CAWSVPRGVRVAGANVLTF
DNA: TGTGCCTGGAGTGTACCCAGGGGGGTTCGGGTGGCTGGGGCCAACGTCCTGACTTTC
size: .
D: .
J: TRBJ2-6
V: TRBV30

CDR3: CASTVPGLAELTDTQYF
DNA: TGTGCCAGCACCGTCCCGGGACTAGCGGAGCTCACAGATACGCAGTATTTT
size: .
D: TRBD2
J: TRBJ2-3
V: TRBV28

CDR3: CASRGGDRINQPQHF
DNA: TGTGCCAGCAGGGGCGGAGACAGAATCAATCAGCCCCAGCATTTT
size: .
D: .
J: TRBJ1-5
V: TRBV28

CDR3: CASNPMRPPPETQYF
DNA: TGTGCCAGCAACCCAATGCGTCCGCCGCCGGAGACCCAGTACTTC
size: .
D: .
J: TRBJ2-5
V: TRBV25-1

CDR3: CAISEGTIGGTQPQHF
DNA: TGTGCCATCAGTGAGGGGACAATCGGGGGCACTCAGCCCCAGCATTTT
size: .
D: .
J: TRBJ1-5
V: TRBV10-3

CDR3: CASSREGRRNTEAFF
DNA: TGTGCCAGCAGCCGTGAAGGACGGAGGAACACTGAAGCTTTCTTT
size: few
D: .
J: TRBJ1-1
V: TRBV7-9

CDR3: CARSLGVDEQFF
DNA: TGTGCCAGAAGCTTGGGGGTGGATGAGCAGTTCTTC
size: .
D: .
J: TRBJ2-1
V: TRBV5-3

CDR3: CASKGLIETQYF
DNA: TGTGCCAGCAAGGGACTAATAGAGACCCAGTACTTC
size: few
D: TRBD2
J: TRBJ2-5
V: TRBV6-6

CDR3: CSADQDGDTQYF
DNA: TGCAGCGCTGACCAGGATGGCGATACGCAGTATTTT
size: .
D: .
J: TRBJ2-3
V: TRBV29-1

CDR3: CASSAIQGARKTEAFF
DNA: TGTGCCAGCAGTGCAATACAGGGGGCCAGGAAAACTGAAGCTTTCTTT
size: .
D: TRBD1
J: TRBJ1-1
V: TRBV6-6

CDR3: CASSGNTEAFF
DNA: TGTGCCAGCAGCGGTAACACTGAAGCTTTCTTT
size: .
D: .
J: TRBJ1-1
V: TRBV7-2

CDR3: CASSPGTSGLGGEQFF
DNA: TGCGCCAGCAGCCCAGGGACTAGCGGATTGGGGGGTGAGCAGTTCTTC
size: .
D: TRBD2
J: TRBJ2-1
V: TRBV4-3

CDR3: CAASGQENYGYTF
DNA: TGTGCCGCCTCGGGACAGGAGAACTATGGCTACACCTTC
size: .
D: TRBD1
J: TRBJ1-2
V: TRBV30

CDR3: CATRNTVYNEQFF
DNA: TGCGCCACCCGAAATACGGTCTACAATGAGCAGTTCTTC
size: few
D: .
J: TRBJ2-1
V: TRBV5-1

CDR3: CASSLAGQGRGEKLFF
DNA: TGCGCCAGCAGCTTGGCCGGACAGGGCCGAGGGGAAAAACTGTTTTTT
size: once
D: TRBD1
J: TRBJ1-4
V: TRBV5-1

CDR3: CASSSTPGEFSNQPQHF
DNA: TGTGCCAGCAGCAGTACACCGGGAGAGTTTAGCAATCAGCCCCAGCATTTT
size: .
D: .
J: TRBJ1-5
V: TRBV5-5

CDR3: CSVPGRGEVNYGYTF
DNA: TGCAGCGTCCCAGGAAGGGGGGAGGTTAACTATGGCTACACCTTC
size: .
D: .
J: TRBJ1-2
V: TRBV29-1

CDR3: CASTDRRTGSDYGYTF
DNA: TGTGCCAGTACCGATCGTCGGACAGGCTCCGACTATGGCTACACCTTC
size: .
D: TRBD1
J: TRBJ1-2
V: TRBV19

CDR3: CASSEEWTEYEQYF
DNA: TGTGCCAGCAGTGAAGAATGGACAGAATACGAGCAGTACTTC
size: .
D: .
J: TRBJ2-7
V: TRBV2

CDR3: CASSQELAGGVSDTQYF
DNA: TGCGCCAGCAGCCAAGAGCTAGCGGGAGGGGTATCAGATACGCAGTATTTT
size: .
D: TRBD2
J: TRBJ2-3
V: TRBV4-3

CDR3: CASSYSGREEQYF
DNA: TGTGCCAGCAGTTACAGTGGCAGGGAGGAGCAGTACTTC
size: .
D: .
J: TRBJ2-7
V: TRBV6-5

CDR3: CASRRGSVNTEAFF
DNA: TGTGCCAGTAGAAGGGGCTCCGTGAACACTGAAGCTTTCTTT
size: .
D: .
J: TRBJ1-1
V: TRBV27

CDR3: CASSPPAWETQYF
DNA: TGTGCCAGCAGTCCCCCGGCTTGGGAGACCCAGTACTTC
size: few
D: .
J: TRBJ2-5
V: TRBV28

CDR3: CASSTGQGAVEQYF
DNA: TGCGCCAGCAGCACAGGACAGGGGGCGGTGGAGCAGTACTTC
size: many
D: TRBD1
J: TRBJ2-7
V: TRBV5-1

CDR3: CASSPIIGTRNGYTF
DNA: TGTGCCAGCAGTCCGATTATCGGGACGAGAAATGGCTACACCTTC
size: .
D: .
J: TRBJ1-2
V: TRBV28

CDR3: CATRGDQAVLDEQYF
DNA: TGTGCCACCCGCGGGGATCAAGCGGTTCTGGACGAGCAGTACTTC
size: .
D: .
J: TRBJ2-7
V: TRBV10-3

CDR3: CASTRRGSNEQYF
DNA: TGTGCCAGCACCAGAAGGGGTTCCAACGAGCAGTACTTC
size: .
D: .
J: TRBJ2-7
V: TRBV27